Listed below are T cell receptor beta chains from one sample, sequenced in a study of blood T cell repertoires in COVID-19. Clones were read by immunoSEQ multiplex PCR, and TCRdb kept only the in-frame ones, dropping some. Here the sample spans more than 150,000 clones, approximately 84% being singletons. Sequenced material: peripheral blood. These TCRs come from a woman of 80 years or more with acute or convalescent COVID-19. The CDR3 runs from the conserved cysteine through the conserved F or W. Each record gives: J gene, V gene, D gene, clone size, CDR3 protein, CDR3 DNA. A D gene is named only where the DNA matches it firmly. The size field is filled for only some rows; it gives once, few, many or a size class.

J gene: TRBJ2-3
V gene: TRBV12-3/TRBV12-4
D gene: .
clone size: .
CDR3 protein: CASRGRTDTQYF
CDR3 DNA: TGTGCCAGCCGCGGGCGCACAGATACGCAGTATTTT

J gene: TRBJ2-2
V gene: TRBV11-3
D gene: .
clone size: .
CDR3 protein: CASSLVKAGTGELFF
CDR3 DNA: TGTGCCAGCAGCTTAGTTAAGGCAGGGACCGGGGAGCTGTTTTTT

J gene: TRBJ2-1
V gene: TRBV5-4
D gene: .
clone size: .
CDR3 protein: CASSPRNQRDNEQFF
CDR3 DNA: TGTGCCAGCAGCCCACGAAATCAGCGAGACAATGAGCAGTTCTTC

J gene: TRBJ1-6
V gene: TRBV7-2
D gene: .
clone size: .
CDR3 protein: CASSPGTSDLPLHF
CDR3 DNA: TGTGCCAGCAGCCCCGGGACATCGGATTTACCCCTCCACTTT

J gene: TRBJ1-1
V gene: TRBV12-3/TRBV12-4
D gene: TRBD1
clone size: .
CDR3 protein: CASKGAGEAFF
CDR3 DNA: TGTGCCAGCAAGGGGGCAGGGGAAGCTTTCTTT

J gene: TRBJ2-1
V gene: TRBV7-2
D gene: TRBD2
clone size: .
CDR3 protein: CASSVSGGAGNEQFF
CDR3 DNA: TGTGCCAGCAGCGTTAGCGGGGGGGCGGGTAATGAGCAGTTCTTC

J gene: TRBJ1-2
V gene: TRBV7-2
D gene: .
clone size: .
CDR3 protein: CASSLDRIYGYTF
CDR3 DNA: TGTGCCAGCAGCTTAGACAGAATCTATGGCTACACCTTC

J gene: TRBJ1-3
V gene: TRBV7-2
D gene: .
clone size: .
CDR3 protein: CASSSHPTATGNTIYF
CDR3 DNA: TGTGCCAGCAGCTCGCACCCGACAGCTACTGGAAACACCATATATTTT

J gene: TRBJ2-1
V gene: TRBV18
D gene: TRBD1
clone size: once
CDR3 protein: CASSPKTGGDNEQFF
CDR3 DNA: TGTGCCAGCTCACCAAAAACAGGGGGTGACAATGAGCAGTTCTTC

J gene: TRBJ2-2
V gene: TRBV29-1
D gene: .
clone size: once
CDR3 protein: CSAKLVNTGELFF
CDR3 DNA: TGCAGCGCTAAACTGGTGAACACCGGGGAGCTGTTTTTT

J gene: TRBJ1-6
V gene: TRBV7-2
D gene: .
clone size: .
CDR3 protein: CASTPNRVGSPLHF
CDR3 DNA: TGTGCCAGCACCCCCAACAGGGTGGGTTCACCCCTCCACTTT

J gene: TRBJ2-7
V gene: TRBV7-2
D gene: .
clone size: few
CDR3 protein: CASSFDRTYEQYF
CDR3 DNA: TGTGCCAGCAGCTTCGACAGAACCTACGAGCAGTACTTC

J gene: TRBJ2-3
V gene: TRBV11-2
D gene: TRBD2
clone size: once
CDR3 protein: CASSFRGGDTQYF
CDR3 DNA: TGTGCCAGCAGCTTCCGGGGGGGGGATACGCAGTATTTT

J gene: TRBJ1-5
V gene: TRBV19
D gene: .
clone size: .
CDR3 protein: CASSIYPWEGPQPQHF
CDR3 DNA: TGTGCCAGTAGTATTTACCCCTGGGAGGGGCCTCAGCCCCAGCATTTT

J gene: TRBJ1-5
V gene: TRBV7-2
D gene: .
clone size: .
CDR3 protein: CASGWASGGRPQHF
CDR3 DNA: TGTGCCAGCGGGTGGGCCTCCGGGGGGAGGCCCCAGCATTTT